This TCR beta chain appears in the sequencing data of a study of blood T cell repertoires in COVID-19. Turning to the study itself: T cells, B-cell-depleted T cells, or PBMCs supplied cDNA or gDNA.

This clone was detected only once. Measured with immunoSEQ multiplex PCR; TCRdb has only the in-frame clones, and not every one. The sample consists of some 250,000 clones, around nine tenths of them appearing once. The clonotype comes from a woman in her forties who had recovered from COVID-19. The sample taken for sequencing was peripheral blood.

The CDR3 DNA is TGCAGCGTAGTCGGACAGGCCCAAAGGACCCAGTACTTC. Protein: CSVVGQAQRTQYF. The rearrangement uses TRBV29-1 and TRBJ2-5; 7 bases fit TRBD1. The ends lost 6 bases at V and 7 bases at J; junction bases unmatched: 11. The CDR3 is 13 amino acids. The germline V gene encodes CDR1 SQVTM and CDR2 ANQGSEA.